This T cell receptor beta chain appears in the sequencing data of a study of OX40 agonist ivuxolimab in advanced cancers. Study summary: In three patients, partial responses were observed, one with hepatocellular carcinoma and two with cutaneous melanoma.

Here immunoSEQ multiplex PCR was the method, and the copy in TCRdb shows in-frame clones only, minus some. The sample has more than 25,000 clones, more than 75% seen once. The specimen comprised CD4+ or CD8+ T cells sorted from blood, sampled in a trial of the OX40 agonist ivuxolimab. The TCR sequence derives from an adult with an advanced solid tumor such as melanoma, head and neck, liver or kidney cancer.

The CDR3 is CASSTTGGQGDEQYF. CDR3 DNA sequence: TGTGCCAGCAGCACCACAGGGGGACAGGGGGACGAGCAGTACTTC. This chain connects TRBV7-9 to TRBJ2-7, with 11 bases lining up with TRBD1. Looked up from germline, CDR1 is SEHNR and CDR2 is FQNEAQ (reference sequence). The J segment lost 5 bases and the V segment lost 5 bases, leaving 8 bases of the junction unmatched. This CDR3 contains 15 residues.